Here is one T cell receptor beta chain with its context. As originally analysed: Estimation of nucleated cell counts was performed using reference gene primer amplification. Clones were read by immunoSEQ multiplex PCR, and TCRdb kept only the in-frame ones, dropping some. V, J and clone size were drawn from that table, and D and trimming were deduced from the DNA. The table shows around 160,000 clones, with 88% occurring only once. The CDR3 runs to 15 residues. Germline V CDR1 and CDR2: SQVTM, ANQGSEA. Trimming shortened V by 1 base and J by 0 bases, and 13 bases separated the two germline ends. This entry belongs to a study of blood T cell repertoires in COVID-19. At the level of the study: Donors in the United States, Italy and Spain gave samples during acute or convalescent COVID-19. T cells, B-cell-depleted T cells, or PBMCs supplied cDNA or gDNA.

The TCR originated in a human donor in a cohort sampled during active COVID-19. The V and J genes are TRBV29-1 and TRBJ2-7; tentative D call: TRBD1 (6 bases). Sequenced: peripheral blood. This chain's CDR3 is CSVEGPDRSSYEQYF. CDR3 in DNA: TGCAGCGTTGAAGGCCCGGACAGAAGCTCCTACGAGCAGTACTTC.